What follows is one TCR beta chain and its context. No antigen is known for it. This sample is drawn from a study of cytomegalovirus exposure and HLA in healthy donors. Study in general: Clustering assigned 70% to 85% of the roughly 400 genotyped donors to the Caucasian-associated ancestry cluster. Study-wide findings and caveats: Reportedly, a later analysis found an Asian-associated ancestry cluster had fewer N-insertions than the approximately 700-donor mean.

Amplification used 60 Vbeta primers and 13 Jbeta primers. Per the original data handling: Later, tens of millions of unique TCR beta chains were counted in an analysis, and roughly 11 million of them were shared. Generated by immunoSEQ multiplex PCR, the TCRdb table keeps only in-frame clones and is missing some. V and J calls and clone size are copied from that table; D and trimming were computed from the DNA. The table lists tens of thousands of clones, more than 70% of them singletons. The germline CDR1 and CDR2 sequences are GTSNPN and SVGIG (reference sequence). The V and J ends lost 7 bases and 1 base respectively, with 13 bases between them. The CDR3 sequence is 13 residues long.

This sequence was found in a woman aged 40 to 50 in good health and CMV-seropositive. The rearrangement uses TRBV30 and TRBJ1-1, with D tentatively TRBD1 (5 bases). The sample was PBMCs. The CDR3 loop is CASMGQGNTEAFF. The CDR3 nucleotides read TGTGCCTCCATGGGGCAGGGGAACACTGAAGCTTTCTTT.